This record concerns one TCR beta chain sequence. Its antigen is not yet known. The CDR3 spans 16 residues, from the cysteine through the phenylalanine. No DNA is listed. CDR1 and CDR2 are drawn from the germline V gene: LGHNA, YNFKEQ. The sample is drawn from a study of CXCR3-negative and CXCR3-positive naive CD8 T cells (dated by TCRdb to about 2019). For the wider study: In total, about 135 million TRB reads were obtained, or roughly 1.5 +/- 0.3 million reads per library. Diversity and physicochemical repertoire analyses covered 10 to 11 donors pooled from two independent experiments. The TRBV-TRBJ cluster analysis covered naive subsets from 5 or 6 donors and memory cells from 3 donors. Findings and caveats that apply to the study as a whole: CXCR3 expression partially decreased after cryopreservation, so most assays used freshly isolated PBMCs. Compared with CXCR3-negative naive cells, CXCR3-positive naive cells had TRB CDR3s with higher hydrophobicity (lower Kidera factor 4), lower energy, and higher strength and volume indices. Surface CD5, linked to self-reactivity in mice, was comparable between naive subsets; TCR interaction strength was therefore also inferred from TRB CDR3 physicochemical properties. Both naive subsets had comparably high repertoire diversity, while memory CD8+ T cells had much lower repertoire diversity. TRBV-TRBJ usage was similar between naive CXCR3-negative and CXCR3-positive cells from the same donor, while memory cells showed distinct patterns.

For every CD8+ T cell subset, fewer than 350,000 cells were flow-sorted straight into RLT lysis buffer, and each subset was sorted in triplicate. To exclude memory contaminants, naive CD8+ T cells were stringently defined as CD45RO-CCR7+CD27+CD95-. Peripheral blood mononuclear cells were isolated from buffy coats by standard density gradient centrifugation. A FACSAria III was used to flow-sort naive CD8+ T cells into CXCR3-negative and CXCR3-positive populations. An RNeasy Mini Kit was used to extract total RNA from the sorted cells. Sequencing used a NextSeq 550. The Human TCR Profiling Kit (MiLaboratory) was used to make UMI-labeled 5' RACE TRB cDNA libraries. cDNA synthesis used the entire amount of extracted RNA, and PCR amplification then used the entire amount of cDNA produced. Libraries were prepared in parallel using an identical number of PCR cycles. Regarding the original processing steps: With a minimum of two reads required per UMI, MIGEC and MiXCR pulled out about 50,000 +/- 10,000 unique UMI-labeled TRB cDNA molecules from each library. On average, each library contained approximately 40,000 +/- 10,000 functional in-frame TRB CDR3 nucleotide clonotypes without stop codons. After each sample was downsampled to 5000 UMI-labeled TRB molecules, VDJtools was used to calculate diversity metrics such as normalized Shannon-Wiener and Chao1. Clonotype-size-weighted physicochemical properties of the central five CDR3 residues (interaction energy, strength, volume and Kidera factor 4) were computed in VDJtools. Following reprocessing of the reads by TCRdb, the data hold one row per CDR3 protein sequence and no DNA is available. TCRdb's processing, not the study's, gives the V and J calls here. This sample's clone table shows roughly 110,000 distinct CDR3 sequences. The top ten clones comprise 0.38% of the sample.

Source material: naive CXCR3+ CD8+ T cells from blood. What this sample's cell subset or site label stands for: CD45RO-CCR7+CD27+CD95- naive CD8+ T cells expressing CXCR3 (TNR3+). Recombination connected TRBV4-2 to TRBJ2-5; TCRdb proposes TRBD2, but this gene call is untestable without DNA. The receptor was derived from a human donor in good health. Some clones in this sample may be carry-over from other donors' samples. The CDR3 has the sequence CASSQVGDETKETQYF.